This T cell receptor beta chain appears in the sequencing data of a study of identical twins. This clonotype showed up just a few times. From the 5' RACE reads, TCRdb called clonotypes with MiXCR, one entry per CDR3 protein. Here the sample spans around 550,000 distinct CDR3 sequences, approximately 14% being singletons. The sample also formed part of further work on yellow fever vaccine responses in identical twins.

The sequence was obtained from a woman under 30 in good health. Sequenced input: CD4+ T cells sorted from blood.

The CDR3 spells CSARGGGSYRYTF. CDR3 in DNA: TGCAGTGCTAGAGGCGGCGGCTCATATCGCTACACCTTC. The rearrangement joins TRBV20-1 to TRBJ1-2; D unclear. This CDR3 spans 13 amino acids. V lost 1 base and J 9 bases, leaving 15 bases between the germline ends. From germline, CDR1 is DFQATT and CDR2 SNEGSKA (reference sequence).